This T cell receptor beta chain was recorded in a study of T-cell memory formation after mild COVID-19. TCRdb redid the calling of the 5' RACE reads with MiXCR, one entry per CDR3 protein. The table lists 550,000 to 650,000 distinct CDR3 sequences, 15% to 20% of them singletons. CDR1 is MGHRA, CDR2 YSYEKL, per germline. Trimming cost V 4 bases and J 0 bases; bases outside gene matches: 6. This CDR3 region has 17 residues. This clonotype was seen more than once but under ten times. Sequencing was carried out using PBMCs or a T cell subset sorted from them (not recorded which). This chain links TRBV4-1 with TRBJ1-1, with 12 positions matching TRBD1. This clonotype was obtained from an adult woman who had mild COVID-19 (a few samples of this study predate the infection). Cell type and time point are not known. CDR3 sequence reads: CASSPGTGGELNTEAFF. The CDR3 DNA reads as TGCGCCAGCAGCCCCGGGACAGGGGGCGAGTTGAACACTGAAGCTTTCTTT.